This T cell receptor beta chain derives from a study of Ad26.COV2.S vaccination and SARS-CoV-2 variants. Overall study findings and caveats: Spike-specific TCR breadth was greater in vaccine than placebo recipients.

As concerns this clone: As yet, its antigen is unknown.

This sample's treatment: over 15 received Ad26.COV2.S at low or high dose, single or two shots; about 5 received placebo; per-sample allocation not given. After the first vaccine or placebo injection, samples were drawn on day 63. Germline V CDR1 and CDR2: SNHLY, FYNNEI. This CDR3 spans 15 amino acids. V lost 6 bases, J lost 8 bases, and 10 bases stayed unmatched. Assay used: immunoSEQ multiplex PCR; TCRdb lists only in-frame clones, some missing. The sample lists about 480,000 clones; roughly 85% were seen once. The TCR comes from a person aged 18-65 years who received the Ad26.COV2.S COVID-19 vaccine or a placebo. This sequence joins TRBV2 and TRBJ1-6; TRBD1 matches 7 bases. Specimen: peripheral blood, collected in a trial of Ad26.COV2.S vaccine versus placebo. CDR3 protein: CASRDRARVDSPLHF. The DNA of the CDR3 is TGTGCCAGCAGAGACAGGGCTCGGGTAGATTCACCCCTCCACTTT.